This TCR beta chain emerged from a study of OX40 agonist ivuxolimab in advanced cancers. Overall study context: Ivuxolimab was administered intravenously to patients at 0.01 to 10 mg/kg every 2 weeks. Three individuals attained partial responses, comprising one hepatocellular carcinoma case and two cutaneous melanoma cases. General study results and limits: Both CD4+ and CD8+ T cell populations in blood had undergone clonal expansion by week 6 at 0.1 to 3.0 mg/kg.

Individuals having autoimmune disease history or systemic immunosuppression were not enrolled. Of note for this clone: Antigen specificity is unknown.

Germline CDR1 reads SGHDT; CDR2 reads YYEEEE. Trimming cost V 0 bases and J 5 bases, with 5 bases left between them. This CDR3 is 12 amino acids long. The assay was immunoSEQ multiplex PCR, and TCRdb's table has in-frame clones only and misses some. The repertoire holds tens of thousands of clones, with approximately 86% as singletons. This sequence originates from an adult with an advanced solid tumor such as melanoma, head and neck, liver or kidney cancer. The specimen was CD4+ or CD8+ T cells sorted from blood, collected in a trial of the OX40 agonist ivuxolimab. The chain joins TRBV5-6 to TRBJ2-5, with unresolved D. This CDR3 reads CASSLVQETQYF. The CDR3, as DNA: TGTGCCAGCAGCTTGGTACAGGAGACCCAGTACTTC. The whole variable domain, filled in from reference TRBV5-6 and TRBJ2-5, reads DAGVTQSPTHLIKTRGQQVTLRCSPKSGHDTVSWYQQALGQGPQFIFQYYEEEERQRGNFPDRFSGHQFPNYSSELNVNALLLGDSALYLCASSLVQETQYFGPGTRLLVL.